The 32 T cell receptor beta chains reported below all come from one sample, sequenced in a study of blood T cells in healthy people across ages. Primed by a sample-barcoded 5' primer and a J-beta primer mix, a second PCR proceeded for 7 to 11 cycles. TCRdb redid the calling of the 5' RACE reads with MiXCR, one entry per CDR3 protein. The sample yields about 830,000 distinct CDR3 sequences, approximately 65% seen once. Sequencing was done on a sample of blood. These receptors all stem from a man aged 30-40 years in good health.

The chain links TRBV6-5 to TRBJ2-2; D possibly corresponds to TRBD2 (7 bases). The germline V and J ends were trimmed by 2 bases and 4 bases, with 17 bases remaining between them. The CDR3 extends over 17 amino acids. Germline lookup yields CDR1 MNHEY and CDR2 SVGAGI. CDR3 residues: CASSYPREGGSTGELFF. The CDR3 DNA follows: TGTGCCAGCAGTTACCCGAGGGAGGGGGGGAGCACCGGGGAGCTGTTTTTT.

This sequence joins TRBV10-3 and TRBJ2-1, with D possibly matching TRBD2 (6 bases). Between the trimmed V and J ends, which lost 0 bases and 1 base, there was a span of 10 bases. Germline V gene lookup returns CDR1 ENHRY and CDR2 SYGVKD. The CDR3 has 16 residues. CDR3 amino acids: CAISESGRGSYNEQFF. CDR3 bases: TGTGCCATCAGTGAGTCGGGGCGGGGATCCTACAATGAGCAGTTCTTC.

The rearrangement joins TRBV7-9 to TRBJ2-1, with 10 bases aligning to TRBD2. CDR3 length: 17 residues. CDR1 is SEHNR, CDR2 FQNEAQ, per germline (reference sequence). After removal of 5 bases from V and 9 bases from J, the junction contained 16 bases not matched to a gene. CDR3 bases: TGTGCCAGCAGCATTAAGGAACTAGCGGGGCGAAGGAGTGAGCAGTTCTTC. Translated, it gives CASSIKELAGRRSEQFF.

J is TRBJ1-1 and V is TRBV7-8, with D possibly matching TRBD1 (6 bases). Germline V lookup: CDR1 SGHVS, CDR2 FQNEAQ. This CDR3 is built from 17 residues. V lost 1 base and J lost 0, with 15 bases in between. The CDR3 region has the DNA TGTGCCAGCAGCTTAGGGACTCCGGGACAAGTGAACACTGAAGCTTTCTTT. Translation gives CASSLGTPGQVNTEAFF.

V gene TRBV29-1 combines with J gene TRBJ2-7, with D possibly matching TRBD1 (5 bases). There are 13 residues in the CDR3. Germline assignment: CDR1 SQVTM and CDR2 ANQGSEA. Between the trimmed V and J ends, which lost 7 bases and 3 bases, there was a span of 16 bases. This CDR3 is CSGMDTSVYEQYF. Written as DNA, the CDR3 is TGCAGCGGGATGGACACTTCTGTCTACGAGCAGTACTTC.

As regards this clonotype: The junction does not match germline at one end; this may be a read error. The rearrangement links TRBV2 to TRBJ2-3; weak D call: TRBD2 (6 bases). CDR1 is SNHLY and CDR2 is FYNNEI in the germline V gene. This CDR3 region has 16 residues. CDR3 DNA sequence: TGTGCAAGCAGTGCGGGGACGGACAACTCGTTAGATACGCAGTATTTT. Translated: CASSAGTDNSLDTQYF.

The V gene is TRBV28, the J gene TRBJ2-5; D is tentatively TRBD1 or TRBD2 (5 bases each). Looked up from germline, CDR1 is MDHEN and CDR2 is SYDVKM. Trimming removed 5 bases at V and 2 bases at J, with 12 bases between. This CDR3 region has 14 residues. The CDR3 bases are TGTGCCAGCAGTCCGGGACGGGCACAAGAGACCCAGTACTTC. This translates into CASSPGRAQETQYF.

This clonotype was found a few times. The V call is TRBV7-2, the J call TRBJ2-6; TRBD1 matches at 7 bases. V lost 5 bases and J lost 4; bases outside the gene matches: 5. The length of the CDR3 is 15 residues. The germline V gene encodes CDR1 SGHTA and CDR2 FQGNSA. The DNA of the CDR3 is TGTGCCAGCAGCAGAACAGGGGACGGGGCCAACGTCCTGACTTTC. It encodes CASSRTGDGANVLTF.

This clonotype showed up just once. CDR3 amino acids: CASRPHADYGYTF. The CDR3 DNA reads as TGTGCCAGCAGACCCCACGCGGACTATGGCTACACCTTC. The chain combines TRBV27 with TRBJ1-2; D not certain. V was cut by 6 bases and J by 3 bases, with 11 bases left in between. The CDR3 sequence is 13 residues long. Germline-derived CDR1 and CDR2 are MNHEY and SMNVEV (reference sequence).

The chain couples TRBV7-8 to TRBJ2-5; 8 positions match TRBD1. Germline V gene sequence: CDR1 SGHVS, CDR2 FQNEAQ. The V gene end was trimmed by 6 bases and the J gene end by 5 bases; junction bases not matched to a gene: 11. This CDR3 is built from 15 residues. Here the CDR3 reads CASSPRSRDRETQYF. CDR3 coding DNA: TGTGCCAGCAGTCCCCGTTCCCGGGACAGGGAGACCCAGTACTTC.

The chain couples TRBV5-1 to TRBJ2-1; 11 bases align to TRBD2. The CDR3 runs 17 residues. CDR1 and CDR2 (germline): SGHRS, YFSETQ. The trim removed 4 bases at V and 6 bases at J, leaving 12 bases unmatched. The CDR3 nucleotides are TGCGCCAGCAGCCCAAGTCCTTTAGCGGGGGGGCGCAATGAGCAGTTCTTC. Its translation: CASSPSPLAGGRNEQFF.

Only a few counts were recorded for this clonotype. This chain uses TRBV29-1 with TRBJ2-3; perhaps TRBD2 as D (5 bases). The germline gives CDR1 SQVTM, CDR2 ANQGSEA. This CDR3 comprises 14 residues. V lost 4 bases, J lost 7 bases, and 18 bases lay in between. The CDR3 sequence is CSVGRRGEPYTQYF. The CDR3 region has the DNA TGCAGCGTTGGGCGACGGGGAGAACCCTATACGCAGTATTTT.

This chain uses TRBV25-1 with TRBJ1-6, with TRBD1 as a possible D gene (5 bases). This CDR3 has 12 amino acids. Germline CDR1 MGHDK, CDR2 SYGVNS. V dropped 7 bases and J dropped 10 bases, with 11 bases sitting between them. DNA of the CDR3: TGTGCCAGCACGAGGGGTAGCTCACCCCTCCACTTT. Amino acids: CASTRGSSPLHF. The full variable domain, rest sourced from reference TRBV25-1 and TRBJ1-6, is EADIYQTPRYLVIGTGKKITLECSQTMGHDKMYWYQQDPGMELHLIHYSYGVNSTEKGDLSSESTVSRIRTEHFPLTLESARPSHTSQYLCASTRGSSPLHFGNGTRLTVT.

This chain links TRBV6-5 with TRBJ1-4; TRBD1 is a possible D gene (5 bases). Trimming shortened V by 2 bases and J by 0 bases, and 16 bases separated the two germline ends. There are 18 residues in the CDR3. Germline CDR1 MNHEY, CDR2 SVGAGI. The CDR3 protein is CASSYLGALMSTNEKLFF. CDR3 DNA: TGTGCCAGCAGTTACCTCGGGGCCCTCATGTCAACTAATGAAAAACTGTTTTTT.

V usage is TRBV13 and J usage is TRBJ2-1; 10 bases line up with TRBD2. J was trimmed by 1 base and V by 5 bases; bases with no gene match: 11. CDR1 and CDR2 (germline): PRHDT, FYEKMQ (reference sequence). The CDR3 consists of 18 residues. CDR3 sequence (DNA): TGTGCCAGCAGCAATCCTAGCGGGGGAGATGGTTCCTACAATGAGCAGTTCTTC. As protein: CASSNPSGGDGSYNEQFF.

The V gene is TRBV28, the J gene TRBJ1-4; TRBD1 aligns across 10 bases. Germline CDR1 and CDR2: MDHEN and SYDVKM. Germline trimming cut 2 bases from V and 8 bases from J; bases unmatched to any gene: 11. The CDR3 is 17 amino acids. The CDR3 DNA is TGTGCCAGCAGTTTAGGGTGGGACAGGGGTTATTTCGAAAAACTGTTTTTT. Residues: CASSLGWDRGYFEKLFF.

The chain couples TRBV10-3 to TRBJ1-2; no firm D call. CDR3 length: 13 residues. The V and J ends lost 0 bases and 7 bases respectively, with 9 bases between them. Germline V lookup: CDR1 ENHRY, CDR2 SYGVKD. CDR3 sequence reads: CAISESISGGYTF. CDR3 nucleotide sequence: TGTGCCATCAGTGAGTCGATATCAGGTGGCTACACCTTC.

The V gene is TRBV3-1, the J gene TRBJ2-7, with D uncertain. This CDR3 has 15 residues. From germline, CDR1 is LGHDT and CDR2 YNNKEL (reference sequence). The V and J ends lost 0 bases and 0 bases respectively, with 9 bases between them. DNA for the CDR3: TGTGCCAGCAGCCAAGAGATCGCAGTCTCCTACGAGCAGTACTTC. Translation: CASSQEIAVSYEQYF.

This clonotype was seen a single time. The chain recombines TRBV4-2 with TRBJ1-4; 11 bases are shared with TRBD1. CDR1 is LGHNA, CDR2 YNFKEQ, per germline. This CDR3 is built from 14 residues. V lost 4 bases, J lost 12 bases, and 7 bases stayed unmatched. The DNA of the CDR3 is TGTGCCAGCAGCCCCGGGACAGGGGGGGAAGAACTGTTTTTT. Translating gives CASSPGTGGEELFF.

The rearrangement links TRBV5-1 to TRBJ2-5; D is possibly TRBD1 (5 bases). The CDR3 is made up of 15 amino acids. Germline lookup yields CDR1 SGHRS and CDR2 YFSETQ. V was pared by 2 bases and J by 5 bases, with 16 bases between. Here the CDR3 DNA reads TGCGCCAGCAGCTTAATGGCTACTAAGGGGGAGACCCAGTACTTC. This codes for CASSLMATKGETQYF. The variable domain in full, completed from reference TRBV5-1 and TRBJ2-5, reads KAGVTQTPRYLIKTRGQQVTLSCSPISGHRSVSWYQQTPGQGLQFLFEYFSETQRNKGNFPGRFSGRQFSNSRSEMNVSTLELGDSALYLCASSLMATKGETQYFGPGTRLLVL.

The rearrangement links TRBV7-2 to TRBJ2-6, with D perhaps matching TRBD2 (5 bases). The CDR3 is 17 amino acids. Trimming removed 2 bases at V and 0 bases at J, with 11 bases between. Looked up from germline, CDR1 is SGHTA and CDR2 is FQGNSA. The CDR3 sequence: CASSLSGSYSGANVLTF. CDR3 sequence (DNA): TGTGCCAGCAGCTTAAGCGGTTCCTACTCTGGGGCCAACGTCCTGACTTTC.

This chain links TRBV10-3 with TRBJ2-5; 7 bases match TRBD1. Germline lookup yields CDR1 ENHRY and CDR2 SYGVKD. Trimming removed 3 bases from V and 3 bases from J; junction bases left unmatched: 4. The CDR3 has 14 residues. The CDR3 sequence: CAISDDRVEETQYF. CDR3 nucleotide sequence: TGTGCCATCAGTGACGACAGGGTCGAAGAGACCCAGTACTTC.

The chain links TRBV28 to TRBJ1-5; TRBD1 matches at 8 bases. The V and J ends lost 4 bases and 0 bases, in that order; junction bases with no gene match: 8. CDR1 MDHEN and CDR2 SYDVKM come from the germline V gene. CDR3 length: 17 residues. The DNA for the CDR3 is TGTGCCAGCAGTTACCCGGGACAGGTTTATAGCAATCAGCCCCAGCATTTT. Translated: CASSYPGQVYSNQPQHF.

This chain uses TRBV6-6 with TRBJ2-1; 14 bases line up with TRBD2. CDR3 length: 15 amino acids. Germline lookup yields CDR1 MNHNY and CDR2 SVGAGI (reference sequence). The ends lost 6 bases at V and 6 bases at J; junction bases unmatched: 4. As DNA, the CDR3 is TGTGCCAGCAGCCGACTAGCGGGGGGGTCCAATGAGCAGTTCTTC. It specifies CASSRLAGGSNEQFF.

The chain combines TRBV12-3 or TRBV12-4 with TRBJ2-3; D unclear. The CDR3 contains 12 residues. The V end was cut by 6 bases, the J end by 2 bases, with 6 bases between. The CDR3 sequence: CASRSPTDTQYF. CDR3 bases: TGTGCCAGCAGGTCCCCCACAGATACGCAGTATTTT.

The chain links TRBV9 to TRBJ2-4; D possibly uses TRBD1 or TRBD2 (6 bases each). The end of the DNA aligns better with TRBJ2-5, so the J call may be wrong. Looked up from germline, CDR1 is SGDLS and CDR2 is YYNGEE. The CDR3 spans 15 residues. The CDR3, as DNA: TGTGCCAGCAGCTCAGAGGGGGGCGGGGAGGAGACCCAGTACTTC. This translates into CASSSEGGGEETQYF.

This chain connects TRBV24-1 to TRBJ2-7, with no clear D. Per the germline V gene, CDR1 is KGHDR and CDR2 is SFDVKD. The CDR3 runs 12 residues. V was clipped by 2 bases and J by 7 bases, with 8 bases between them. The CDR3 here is CATSDYGREQYF. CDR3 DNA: TGTGCCACCAGTGATTACGGGCGGGAGCAGTACTTC.

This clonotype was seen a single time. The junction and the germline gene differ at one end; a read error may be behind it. In DNA form, the CDR3 reads TGTGCTAGCAGTCTTACCCGCCGGACAGGGACGAACACTGAAGCTTTCTTT. This sequence encodes CASSLTRRTGTNTEAFF. The chain carries TRBV6-2 or TRBV6-3 and TRBJ1-1, with 8 bases matching TRBD1. This CDR3 comprises 17 residues. Per the germline V gene, CDR1 is MNHEY and CDR2 is SVGEGT.

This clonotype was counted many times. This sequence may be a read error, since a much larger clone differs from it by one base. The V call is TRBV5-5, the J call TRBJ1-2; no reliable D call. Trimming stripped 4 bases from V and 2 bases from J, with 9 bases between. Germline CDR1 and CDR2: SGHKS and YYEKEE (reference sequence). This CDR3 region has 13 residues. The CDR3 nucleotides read TGTGCCAGCAGCCGTGAGTTGAACTATGGCTACACCTTC. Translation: CASSRELNYGYTF. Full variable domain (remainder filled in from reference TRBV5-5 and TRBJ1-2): DAGVTQSPTHLIKTRGQQVTLRCSPISGHKSVSWYQQVLGQGPQFIFQYYEKEERGRGNFPDRFSARQFPNYSSELNVNALLLGDSALYLCASSRELNYGYTFGSGTRLTVV.

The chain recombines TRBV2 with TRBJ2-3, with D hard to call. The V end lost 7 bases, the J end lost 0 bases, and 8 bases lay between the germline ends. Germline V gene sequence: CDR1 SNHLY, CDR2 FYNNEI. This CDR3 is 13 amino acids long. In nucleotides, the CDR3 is TGTGCCAGCAAGAGCGTTAGCACAGATACGCAGTATTTT. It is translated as CASKSVSTDTQYF.

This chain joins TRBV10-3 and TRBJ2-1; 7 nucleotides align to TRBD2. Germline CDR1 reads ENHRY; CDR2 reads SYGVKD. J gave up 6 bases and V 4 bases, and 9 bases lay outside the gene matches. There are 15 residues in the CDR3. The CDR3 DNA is TGTGCCATCAGTGCGGGGGGAAGTGGAGGCAATGAGCAGTTCTTC. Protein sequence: CAISAGGSGGNEQFF.

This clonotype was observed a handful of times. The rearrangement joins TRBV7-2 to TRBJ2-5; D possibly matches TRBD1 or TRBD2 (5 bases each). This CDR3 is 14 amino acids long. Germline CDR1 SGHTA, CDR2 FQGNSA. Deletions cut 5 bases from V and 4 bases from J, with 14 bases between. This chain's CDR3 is CASSRGPAPETQYF. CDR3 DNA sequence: TGTGCCAGCAGCCGGGGACCCGCACCAGAGACCCAGTACTTC. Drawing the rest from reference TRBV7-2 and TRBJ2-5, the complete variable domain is GAGVSQSPSNKVTEKGKDVELRCDPISGHTALYWYRQSLGQGLEFLIYFQGNSAPDKSGLPSDRFSAERTGGSVSTLTIQRTQQEDSAVYLCASSRGPAPETQYFGPGTRLLVL.